These 13 T cell receptor beta chains originate from one sample sequenced in a study of T cell responses to AZD1222 COVID-19 vaccine. This table comes from immunoSEQ multiplex PCR, and its TCRdb copy is limited to in-frame clones, with some not included. Altogether 95,000 or so clones are present, approximately 88% being singletons, with the ten largest covering about 3.9%. The sequencing used peripheral blood, collected on day 0 of AZD1222 vaccination. These receptors came from an adult in good health.

The chain recombines TRBV14 with TRBJ1-5; tentatively, D is TRBD1 (6 bases). The CDR3 runs 16 residues. CDR1 and CDR2 from the germline V gene are SGHDN and FVKESK. Trimming took off 0 bases at V and 2 bases at J, with 11 bases between the two ends. DNA for the CDR3: TGTGCCAGCAGCCAAGAAGCGGCAGGGGGCAATCAGCCCCAGCATTTT. Its translation: CASSQEAAGGNQPQHF.

The table lists this clone with a few counts. This rearrangement joins TRBV5-5 to TRBJ2-1; D remains ambiguous. CDR1 and CDR2 from the germline V gene are SGHKS and YYEKEE (reference sequence). V dropped 4 bases and J dropped 8 bases, with 7 bases sitting between them. This CDR3 has 11 residues. DNA for the CDR3: TGTGCCAGCAGCCCTTATGATGAGCAGTTCTTC. Its protein is CASSPYDEQFF.

The chain recombines TRBV5-1 with TRBJ1-1; 8 bases are a match to TRBD1. CDR3 length: 13 residues. Germline CDR1 SGHRS, CDR2 YFSETQ. Trimming cost V 4 bases and J 8 bases; bases outside gene matches: 7. The CDR3 region is CASSTGTGTEAFF. The CDR3 coding sequence is TGCGCCAGCAGCACAGGGACAGGCACCGAAGCTTTCTTT.

The V and J genes are TRBV7-9 and TRBJ1-1, with TRBD1 matching over 9 bases. J gave up 5 bases and V 4 bases, and 11 bases lay outside the gene matches. CDR3 length: 16 residues. Germline V gene lookup returns CDR1 SEHNR and CDR2 FQNEAQ (reference sequence). CDR3 nucleotides: TGTGCCAGCAGCTCATTTAACAGGGGGCGAGGGACTGAAGCTTTCTTT. Amino acids: CASSSFNRGRGTEAFF.

The chain is built from TRBV7-9 and TRBJ2-5, with no clear D. CDR3 size: 14 residues. CDR1 and CDR2 from the germline V gene are SEHNR and FQNEAQ (reference sequence). The ends were cut back, 3 bases at V and 5 bases at J, with 13 bases in the middle. CDR3 sequence reads: CASSFSVGGETQYF. The CDR3 nucleotides read TGTGCCAGCAGCTTCAGCGTAGGTGGGGAGACCCAGTACTTC.

The chain couples TRBV9 to TRBJ1-6; 7 nucleotides match TRBD1. The ends lost 0 bases at V and 14 bases at J; junction bases unmatched: 5. This CDR3 spans 13 amino acids. CDR1 and CDR2 from the germline V gene are SGDLS and YYNGEE. The CDR3 loop is CASSVGRQGTLHF. In nucleotides, the CDR3 is TGTGCCAGCAGCGTAGGAAGACAGGGAACCCTCCACTTT.

The CDR3 loop is CASSQYRGTGEKLFF. CDR3 DNA sequence: TGTGCCAGCAGTCAGTACAGGGGAACCGGTGAAAAACTGTTTTTT. The V call is TRBV5-4, the J call TRBJ1-4; 7 bases match TRBD1. The CDR3 is made up of 15 amino acids. Germline-derived CDR1 and CDR2 are SGHNT and YYREEE (reference sequence). V shed 5 bases, J shed 7 bases, and the junction held 11 bases outside the gene matches.

The gene calls are TRBV7-8 and TRBJ1-4; D gene ambiguous. Germline V gives CDR1 SGHVS, CDR2 FQNEAQ. Trimming pared 5 bases from V and 6 bases from J, leaving 10 bases between. CDR3 length: 13 amino acids. The chain's CDR3 is CASSVTIDEKLFF. DNA of the CDR3: TGTGCCAGCAGCGTTACAATAGATGAAAAACTGTTTTTT.

The chain has TRBV19 and TRBJ2-7; D is perhaps TRBD1 (6 bases). CDR1 and CDR2 from the germline V gene are LNHDA and SQIVND (reference sequence). With 5 bases removed from V and 2 bases from J, the gap between germline ends came to 10 bases. CDR3 size: 13 residues. CDR3 sequence: CASSVQGPYEQYF. CDR3 DNA: TGTGCCAGTAGTGTACAGGGCCCCTACGAGCAGTACTTC.

The chain combines TRBV7-3 with TRBJ1-1; TRBD1 might be the D (6 bases). The CDR3 totals 15 residues. Germline V CDR1 and CDR2: SGHTA, FQGTGA. The V end was cut by 6 bases, the J end by 0 bases, with 14 bases between. CDR3 DNA sequence: TGTGCCAGCAGAGGCCAGGGGAGGTTGAACACTGAAGCTTTCTTT. This codes for CASRGQGRLNTEAFF.

The V gene is TRBV3-1 (or the pseudogene TRBV3-2), the J gene TRBJ1-2, with D tentatively TRBD1 (5 bases). This CDR3 is 15 amino acids long. The germline V gene has CDR1 LGHDT and CDR2 YNNKEL (reference sequence). V lost 4 bases to trimming and J lost 0 bases, with 12 bases between them. The CDR3 coding sequence is TGTGCCAGCAGCCGTATGACAGATCCTAACTATGGCTACACCTTC. Its protein product is CASSRMTDPNYGYTF.

The chain combines TRBV7-2 with TRBJ2-3; TRBD1 aligns across 8 bases. Germline V lookup: CDR1 SGHTA, CDR2 FQGNSA. CDR3 length: 16 amino acids. Trimming cost V 5 bases and J 3 bases; bases outside gene matches: 10. This CDR3 reads CASSRQGTGTTDTQYF. In nucleotides, the CDR3 is TGTGCCAGCAGCCGTCAGGGGACAGGAACGACAGATACGCAGTATTTT.

CDR3 residues: CASSDPGNYGYTF. The CDR3 bases are TGTGCCAGCAGTGACCCAGGGAACTATGGCTACACCTTC. The chain recombines TRBV2 with TRBJ1-2, with D possibly being TRBD1 (5 bases). CDR1 and CDR2 (germline): SNHLY, FYNNEI. Trimming removed 3 bases at V and 2 bases at J, with 7 bases between. This CDR3 contains 13 residues.